The rows below give T cell receptor beta chains drawn from one sample of a study of shared clonotypes between healthy human individuals. TCRdb's table, derived via immunoSEQ multiplex PCR, lists solely in-frame clones and lacks some. In the table there are about 2.4 million clones, around nine tenths of which are singletons. Sample: naive CD4+ T cells sorted from blood. These receptors were obtained from a man between 18 and 29 years old in good health. The CDR3 runs from the conserved cysteine through the conserved F or W. D genes are given only for firm matches.

CDR3 protein: CASSLRWTGGIYNEQFF
CDR3 DNA: TGTGCCAGCAGTTTACGTTGGACGGGAGGGATCTACAATGAGCAGTTCTTC
CDR3 length: 17
D gene: TRBD2
J gene: TRBJ2-1
V gene: TRBV27

CDR3 protein: CASSSWDATRTGELFF
CDR3 DNA: TGTGCCAGCAGCTCTTGGGACGCCACGAGGACCGGGGAGCTGTTTTTT
CDR3 length: 16
D gene: .
J gene: TRBJ2-2
V gene: TRBV11-2

CDR3 protein: CASSESGVTDTQYF
CDR3 DNA: TGCGCCAGCAGTGAGTCGGGGGTCACAGATACGCAGTATTTT
CDR3 length: 14
D gene: .
J gene: TRBJ2-3
V gene: TRBV10-1

CDR3 protein: CASSTDSTWGTQYF
CDR3 DNA: TGTGCCAGTAGTACGGACAGCACGTGGGGGACCCAGTACTTC
CDR3 length: 14
D gene: .
J gene: TRBJ2-5
V gene: TRBV19

CDR3 protein: CASSSTLTGELFF
CDR3 DNA: TGCGCCAGCTCTAGCACTCTCACCGGGGAGCTGTTTTTT
CDR3 length: 13
D gene: .
J gene: TRBJ2-2
V gene: TRBV10-1

CDR3 protein: CASSQVGAVGTTQYF
CDR3 DNA: TGCGCCAGCAGCCAAGTAGGTGCTGTGGGTACTACGCAGTATTTT
CDR3 length: 15
D gene: .
J gene: TRBJ2-3
V gene: TRBV4-1

CDR3 protein: CASSQVGSSGANVLTF
CDR3 DNA: TGCGCCAGCAGCCAAGTTGGAAGCTCTGGGGCCAACGTCCTGACTTTC
CDR3 length: 16
D gene: .
J gene: TRBJ2-6
V gene: TRBV4-1

CDR3 protein: CAWGLIRDMNTEAFF
CDR3 DNA: TGTGCCTGGGGCTTGATCAGGGACATGAACACTGAAGCTTTCTTT
CDR3 length: 15
D gene: .
J gene: TRBJ1-1
V gene: TRBV30

CDR3 protein: CASRYGQDRGGYTF
CDR3 DNA: TGTGCCAGCAGATATGGCCAAGACAGAGGCGGCTACACCTTC
CDR3 length: 14
D gene: .
J gene: TRBJ1-2
V gene: TRBV6-5

CDR3 protein: CSVSRGKEFF
CDR3 DNA: TGCAGCGTTTCCCGGGGGAAGGAGTTCTTC
CDR3 length: 10
D gene: .
J gene: TRBJ2-1
V gene: TRBV29-1

CDR3 protein: CSVVRVGNEKLFF
CDR3 DNA: TGCAGCGTTGTTCGGGTTGGTAATGAAAAACTGTTTTTT
CDR3 length: 13
D gene: .
J gene: TRBJ1-4
V gene: TRBV29-1